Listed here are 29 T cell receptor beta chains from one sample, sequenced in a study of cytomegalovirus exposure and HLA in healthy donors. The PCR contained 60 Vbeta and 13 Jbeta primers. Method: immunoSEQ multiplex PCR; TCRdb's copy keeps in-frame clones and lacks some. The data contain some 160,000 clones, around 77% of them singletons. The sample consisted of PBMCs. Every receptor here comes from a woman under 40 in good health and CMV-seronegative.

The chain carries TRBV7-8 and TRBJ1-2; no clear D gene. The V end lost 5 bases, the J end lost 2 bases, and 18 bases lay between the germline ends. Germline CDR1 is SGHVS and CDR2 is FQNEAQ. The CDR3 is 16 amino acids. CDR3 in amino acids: CASSTGGYWGNYGYTF. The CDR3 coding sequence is TGTGCCAGCAGCACCGGAGGTTATTGGGGAAACTATGGCTACACCTTC.

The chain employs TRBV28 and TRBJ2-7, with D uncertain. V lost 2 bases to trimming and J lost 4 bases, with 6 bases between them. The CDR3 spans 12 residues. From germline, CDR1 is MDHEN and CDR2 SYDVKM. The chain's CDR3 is CASSLLVYEQYF. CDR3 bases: TGTGCCAGCAGTTTACTAGTTTACGAGCAGTACTTC.

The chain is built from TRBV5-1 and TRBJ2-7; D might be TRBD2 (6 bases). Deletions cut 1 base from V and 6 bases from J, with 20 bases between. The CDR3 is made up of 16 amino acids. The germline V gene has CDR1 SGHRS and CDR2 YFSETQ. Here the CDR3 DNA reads TGCGCCAGCAGCTTGCGGTCGGGCGGGGCCCCCCTCGAGCAGTACTTC. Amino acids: CASSLRSGGAPLEQYF.

The CDR3 region is CASSSQGNYGYTF. The CDR3 coding sequence is TGTGCCAGCAGTTCACAGGGGAACTATGGCTACACCTTC. The gene calls are TRBV6-6 and TRBJ1-2; TRBD1 matches at 7 bases. The CDR3 consists of 13 residues. CDR1 and CDR2 (germline): MNHNY, SVGAGI (reference sequence). V was pared by 4 bases and J by 2 bases, with 1 base of the junction left unmatched.

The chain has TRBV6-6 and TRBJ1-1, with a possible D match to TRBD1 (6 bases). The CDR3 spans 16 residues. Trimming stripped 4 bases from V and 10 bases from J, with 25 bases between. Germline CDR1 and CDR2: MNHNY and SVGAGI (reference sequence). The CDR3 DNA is TGTGCCAGCAGTTCCCTGATAGGGACAACTTACCTAAGAGCTTTCTTT. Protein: CASSSLIGTTYLRAFF.

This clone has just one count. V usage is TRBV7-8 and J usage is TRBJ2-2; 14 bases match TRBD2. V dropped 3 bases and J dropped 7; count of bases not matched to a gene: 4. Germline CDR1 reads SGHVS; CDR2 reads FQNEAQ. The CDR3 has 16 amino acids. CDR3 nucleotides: TGTGCCAGCAGCTTGACTAGCGGGGGGGCAGGCGGGGAGCTGTTTTTT. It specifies CASSLTSGGAGGELFF.

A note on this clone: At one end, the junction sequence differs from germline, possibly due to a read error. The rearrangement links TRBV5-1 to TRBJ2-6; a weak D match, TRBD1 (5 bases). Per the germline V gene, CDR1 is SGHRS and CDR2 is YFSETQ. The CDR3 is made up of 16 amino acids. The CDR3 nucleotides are TGCGCCAGCAGCTTGGGGGTGAGTTCTGGGGCCAACGGCCTGACTTTC. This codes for CASSLGVSSGANGLTF. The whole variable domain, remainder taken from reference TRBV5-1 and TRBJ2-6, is KAGVTQTPRYLIKTRGQQVTLSCSPISGHRSVSWYQQTPGQGLQFLFEYFSETQRNKGNFPGRFSGRQFSNSRSEMNVSTLELGDSALYLCASSLGVSSGANGLTFGAGSRLTVL.

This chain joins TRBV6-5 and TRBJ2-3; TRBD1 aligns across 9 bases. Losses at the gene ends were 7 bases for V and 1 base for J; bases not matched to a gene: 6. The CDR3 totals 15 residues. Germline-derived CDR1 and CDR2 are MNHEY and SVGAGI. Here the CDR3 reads CASKQWTGGTDTQYF. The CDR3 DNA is TGTGCCAGCAAACAGTGGACAGGGGGCACAGATACGCAGTATTTT.

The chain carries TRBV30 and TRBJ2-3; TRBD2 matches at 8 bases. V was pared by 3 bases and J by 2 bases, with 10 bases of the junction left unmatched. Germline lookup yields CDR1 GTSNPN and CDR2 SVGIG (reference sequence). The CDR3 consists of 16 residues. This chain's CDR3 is CAWRFWTSRTTDTQYF. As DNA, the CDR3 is TGTGCCTGGAGATTTTGGACTAGCCGTACCACAGATACGCAGTATTTT.

In DNA form, the CDR3 reads TGCGCCAGCAGCTTTTTTGGACTAGCGAACTACAATGAGCAGTTCTTC. It is translated as CASSFFGLANYNEQFF. The V call is TRBV5-1, the J call TRBJ2-1, with 9 bases lining up with TRBD2. Losses at the gene ends were 2 bases for V and 3 bases for J; bases not matched to a gene: 6. The CDR3 is 16 amino acids. The germline gives CDR1 SGHRS, CDR2 YFSETQ.

The CDR3 nucleotides are TGTGCCAGCAGCTTGCCTCCCGGTCTAGCCAAAAACATTCAGTACTTC. It translates to CASSLPPGLAKNIQYF. V and J are TRBV5-8 and TRBJ2-4; no firm D call. CDR3 length: 16 amino acids. In germline, CDR1 is SGHTS, CDR2 YDEGEE. Trimming cost V 1 base and J 0 bases, with 11 bases left between them.

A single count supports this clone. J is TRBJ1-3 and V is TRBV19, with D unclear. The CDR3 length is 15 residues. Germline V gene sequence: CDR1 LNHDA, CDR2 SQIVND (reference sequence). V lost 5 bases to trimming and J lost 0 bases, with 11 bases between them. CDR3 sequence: CASSPEVISGNTIYF. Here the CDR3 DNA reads TGTGCCAGTAGTCCTGAGGTAATCTCTGGAAACACCATATATTTT.

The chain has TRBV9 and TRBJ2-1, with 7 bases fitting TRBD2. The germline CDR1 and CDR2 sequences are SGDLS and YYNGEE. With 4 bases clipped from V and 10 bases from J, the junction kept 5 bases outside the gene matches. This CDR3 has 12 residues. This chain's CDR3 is CASSSGGLEQFF. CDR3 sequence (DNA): TGTGCCAGCAGCTCGGGGGGATTAGAGCAGTTCTTC.

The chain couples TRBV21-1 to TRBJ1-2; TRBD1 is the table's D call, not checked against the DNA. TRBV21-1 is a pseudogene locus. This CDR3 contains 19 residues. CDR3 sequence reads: CASSKVKNADRGSYYGYTF. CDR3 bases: TGTGCCAGCAGCAAAGTCAAAAATGCGGACAGGGGATCCTACTATGGCTACACCTTC.

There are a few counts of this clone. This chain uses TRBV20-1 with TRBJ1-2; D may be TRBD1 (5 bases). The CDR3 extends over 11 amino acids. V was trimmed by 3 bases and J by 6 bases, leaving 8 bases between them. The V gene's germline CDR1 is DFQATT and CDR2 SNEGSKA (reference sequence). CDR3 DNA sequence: TGCAGTGCTAGGGTAGGGGATGGCTACACCTTC. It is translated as CSARVGDGYTF.

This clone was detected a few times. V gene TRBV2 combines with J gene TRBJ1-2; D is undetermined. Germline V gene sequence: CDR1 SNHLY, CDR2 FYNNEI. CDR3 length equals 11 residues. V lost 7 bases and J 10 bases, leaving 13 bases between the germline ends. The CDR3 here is CASNSFNDYTF. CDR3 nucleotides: TGTGCCAGCAACAGTTTCAACGACTACACCTTC.

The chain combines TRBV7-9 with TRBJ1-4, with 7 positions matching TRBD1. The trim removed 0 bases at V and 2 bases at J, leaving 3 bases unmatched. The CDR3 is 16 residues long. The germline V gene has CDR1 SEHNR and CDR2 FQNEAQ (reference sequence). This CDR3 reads CASSLALRGTNEKLFF. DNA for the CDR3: TGTGCCAGCAGCTTAGCCCTCAGGGGGACTAATGAAAAACTGTTTTTT.

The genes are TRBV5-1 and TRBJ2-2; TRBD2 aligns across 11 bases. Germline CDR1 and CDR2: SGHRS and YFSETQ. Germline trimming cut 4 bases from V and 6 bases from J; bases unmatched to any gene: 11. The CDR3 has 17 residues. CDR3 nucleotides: TGCGCCAGCAGCCAGACACCTACTAGCGGGGGAGCCGGGGAGCTGTTTTTT. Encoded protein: CASSQTPTSGGAGELFF.

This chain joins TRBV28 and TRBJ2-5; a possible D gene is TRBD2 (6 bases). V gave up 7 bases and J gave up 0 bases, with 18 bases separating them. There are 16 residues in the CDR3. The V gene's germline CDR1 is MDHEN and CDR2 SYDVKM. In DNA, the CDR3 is TGTGCCAGCACCTCGGGAGATAGTAGGTACCAAGAGACCCAGTACTTC. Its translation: CASTSGDSRYQETQYF.

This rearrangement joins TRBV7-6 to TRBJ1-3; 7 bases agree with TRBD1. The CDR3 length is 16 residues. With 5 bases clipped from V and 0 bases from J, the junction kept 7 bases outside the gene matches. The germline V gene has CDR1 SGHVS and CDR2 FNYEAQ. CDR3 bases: TGTGCCAGCAGCGACGGGACAGAACTCTCTGGAAACACCATATATTTT. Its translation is CASSDGTELSGNTIYF.

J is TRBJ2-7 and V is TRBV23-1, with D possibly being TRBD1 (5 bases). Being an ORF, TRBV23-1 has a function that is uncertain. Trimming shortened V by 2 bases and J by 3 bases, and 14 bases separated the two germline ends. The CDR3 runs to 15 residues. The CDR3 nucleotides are TGCGCCAGCAGTCAAAGAAGCAGGGTGGTCTACGAGCAGTACTTC. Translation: CASSQRSRVVYEQYF.

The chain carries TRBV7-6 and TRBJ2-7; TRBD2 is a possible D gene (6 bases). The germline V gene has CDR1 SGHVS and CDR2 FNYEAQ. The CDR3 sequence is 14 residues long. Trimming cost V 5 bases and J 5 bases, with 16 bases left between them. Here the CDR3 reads CASSPRGTPHEQYF. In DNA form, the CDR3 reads TGTGCCAGCAGCCCACGGGGGACTCCCCACGAGCAGTACTTC.

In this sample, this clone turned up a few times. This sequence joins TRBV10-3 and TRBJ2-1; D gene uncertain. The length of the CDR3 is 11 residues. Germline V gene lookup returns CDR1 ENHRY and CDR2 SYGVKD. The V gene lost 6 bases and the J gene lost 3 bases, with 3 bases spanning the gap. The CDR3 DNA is TGTGCCATCAGACTCTACAATGAGCAGTTCTTC. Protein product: CAIRLYNEQFF.

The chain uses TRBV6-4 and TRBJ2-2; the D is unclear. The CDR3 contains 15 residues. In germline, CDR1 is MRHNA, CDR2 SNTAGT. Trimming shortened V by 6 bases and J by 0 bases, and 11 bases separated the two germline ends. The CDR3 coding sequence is TGTGCCAGCAGCCCTAGGCCCACGAACACCGGGGAGCTGTTTTTT. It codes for CASSPRPTNTGELFF.

The CDR3 region has the DNA TGTGCCTGGAGTAGGGGACTGCCAGGAGCTTTCTTT. Translating it yields CAWSRGLPGAFF. This sequence joins TRBV30 and TRBJ1-1, with D perhaps matching TRBD1 (5 bases). The CDR3 has 12 residues. Per germline, CDR1 GTSNPN and CDR2 SVGIG (reference sequence). V was trimmed by 2 bases and J by 10 bases, leaving 14 bases between them.

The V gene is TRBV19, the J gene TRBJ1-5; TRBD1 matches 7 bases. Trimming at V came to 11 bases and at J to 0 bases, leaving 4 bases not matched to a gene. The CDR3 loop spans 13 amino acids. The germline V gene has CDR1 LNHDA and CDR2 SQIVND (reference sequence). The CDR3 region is CASSGGSNQPQHF. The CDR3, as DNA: TGTGCCTCATCAGGGGGTAGCAATCAGCCCCAGCATTTT.

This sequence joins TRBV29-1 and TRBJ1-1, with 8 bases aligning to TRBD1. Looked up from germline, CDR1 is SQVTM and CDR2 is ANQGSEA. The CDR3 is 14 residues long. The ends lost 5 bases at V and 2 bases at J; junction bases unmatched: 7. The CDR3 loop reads CSVIRTGHNTEAFF. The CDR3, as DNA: TGCAGCGTTATTCGGACAGGGCACAACACTGAAGCTTTCTTT.

Here the CDR3 DNA reads TGCAGCGTTTCGGAGGGTAGCGAGCAGTACTTC. Protein product: CSVSEGSEQYF. This sequence joins TRBV29-1 and TRBJ2-7; TRBD2 is a possible D gene (6 bases). V lost 5 bases and J 6 bases, leaving 11 bases between the germline ends. The V gene's germline CDR1 is SQVTM and CDR2 ANQGSEA. This CDR3 has 11 amino acids.

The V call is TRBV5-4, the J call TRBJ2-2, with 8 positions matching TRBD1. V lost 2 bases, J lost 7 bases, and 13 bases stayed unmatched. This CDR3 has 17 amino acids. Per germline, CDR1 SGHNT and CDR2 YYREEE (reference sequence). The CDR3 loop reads CASSFTPRQGRNGELFF. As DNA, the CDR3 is TGTGCCAGCAGCTTTACCCCCCGACAGGGGCGTAACGGGGAGCTGTTTTTT.